This passage covers 15 T cell receptor beta chains from one sample sequenced in a study of T cell changes during pregnancy in multiple sclerosis (dated by TCRdb to between 2017 and 2020). The library was generated by the immunoSEQ multiplex PCR assay. TCRdb retrieved this table from immuneACCESS and kept in-frame rearrangements only. Not all clones are present; in checked studies, unresolved V genes account for under half, and no reason is known for the remainder. Present in this sample are 50,000 to 75,000 clones, over 85% of which were seen just once. Approximately 2.5% of the sample is taken by the ten largest. The source material was CD8+ T cells from peripheral blood mononuclear cells, sampled in the third trimester of pregnancy. The receptors come from a female donor with multiple sclerosis, enrolled in a pregnancy study.

The CDR3 nucleotides read TGTGCCAGCAGCCGACTAGAGGATGAGCAGTTCTTC. It yields the protein CASSRLEDEQFF. The chain carries TRBV11-3 and TRBJ2-1, with D perhaps TRBD2 (6 bases). The germline V gene encodes CDR1 SGHNT and CDR2 YENEEA. This CDR3 is built from 12 residues. Trimming removed 5 bases at V and 8 bases at J, with 10 bases between.

This chain uses TRBV27 with TRBJ2-3; tentative D call: TRBD2 (6 bases). Deletions cut 3 bases from V and 0 bases from J, with 13 bases between. Germline CDR1 is MNHEY and CDR2 is SMNVEV (reference sequence). The CDR3 covers 16 residues. CDR3 in amino acids: CASSFGGAISTDTQYF. The DNA for the CDR3 is TGTGCCAGCAGTTTCGGAGGGGCCATTAGCACAGATACGCAGTATTTT.

The chain uses TRBV7-9 and TRBJ2-1; D might be TRBD2 (5 bases). The CDR3 length is 16 residues. Trimming shortened V by 0 bases and J by 6 bases, and 15 bases separated the two germline ends. Germline CDR1 and CDR2: SEHNR and FQNEAQ (reference sequence). The CDR3 here is CASSLALAPRGNEQFF. DNA for the CDR3: TGTGCCAGCAGCTTAGCTTTGGCACCTCGGGGCAATGAGCAGTTCTTC.

CDR3 nucleotide sequence: TGTGCCTGGAGTGGGCAATCCTACGAGCAGTACTTC. The encoded protein is CAWSGQSYEQYF. The J gene is TRBJ2-7, the V gene TRBV30; the D is unclear. Germline CDR1 is GTSNPN and CDR2 is SVGIG (reference sequence). The CDR3 is 12 residues long. Trimming stripped 1 base from V and 1 base from J, with 5 bases between.

The chain links TRBV28 to TRBJ1-5; TRBD1 matches at 7 bases. V lost 5 bases to trimming and J lost 2 bases; unmatched junction nucleotides: 9. The CDR3 has 16 residues. From germline, CDR1 is MDHEN and CDR2 SYDVKM. CDR3 residues: CASSPLTGEGNQPQHF. In DNA form, the CDR3 reads TGTGCCAGCAGTCCCCTTACAGGGGAGGGCAATCAGCCCCAGCATTTT.

The genes are TRBV7-8 and TRBJ2-1; no clear D. Germline V gene sequence: CDR1 SGHVS, CDR2 FQNEAQ. This CDR3 spans 12 amino acids. With 5 bases removed from V and 5 bases from J, the gap between germline ends came to 7 bases. CDR3 amino acids: CASSRPDNEQFF. The CDR3 DNA reads TGTGCCAGCAGCCGTCCTGACAATGAGCAGTTCTTC.

CDR3 protein: CASSRWNTEAFF. The CDR3 nucleotides read TGTGCCAGCAGCCGTTGGAACACTGAAGCTTTCTTT. The V gene is TRBV7-9, the J gene TRBJ1-1; D gene uncertain. The V gene lost 5 bases and the J gene lost 1 base, with 5 bases spanning the gap. Germline CDR1 and CDR2: SEHNR and FQNEAQ (reference sequence). This CDR3 comprises 12 residues.

The chain couples TRBV19 to TRBJ1-1; tentatively, D is TRBD1 (6 bases). Looked up from germline, CDR1 is LNHDA and CDR2 is SQIVND (reference sequence). The CDR3 runs 11 residues. The V gene lost 9 bases and the J gene lost 8 bases, with 13 bases spanning the gap. For the CDR3, the DNA is TGTGCCAGCAACAGGGTCAACGAAGCTTTCTTT. Encoded protein: CASNRVNEAFF.

The chain carries TRBV19 and TRBJ1-5, with unresolved D. In germline, CDR1 is LNHDA, CDR2 SQIVND (reference sequence). This CDR3 comprises 14 residues. Trimming took off 3 bases at V and 3 bases at J, with 9 bases between the two ends. CDR3 nucleotides: TGTGCCAGTAGTATGAGGGTGGACAATCAGCCCCAGCATTTT. This translates into CASSMRVDNQPQHF.

The chain links TRBV5-1 to TRBJ2-3; 11 bases map to TRBD2. V lost 4 bases and J lost 2; bases outside the gene matches: 9. This CDR3 has 17 residues. Germline lookup yields CDR1 SGHRS and CDR2 YFSETQ. The CDR3 DNA sequence: TGCGCCAGCAGCCCCCCAGGGACTAGCGGAAACACAGATACGCAGTATTTT. Amino acid sequence: CASSPPGTSGNTDTQYF.

The chain combines TRBV5-8 with TRBJ2-2, with D possibly matching TRBD2 (6 bases). Germline V gene sequence: CDR1 SGHTS, CDR2 YDEGEE. Between the trimmed V and J ends, which lost 3 bases and 5 bases, there was a span of 20 bases. CDR3 length: 17 residues. CDR3 loop: CASSSVQTSRTTGELFF. CDR3 in DNA: TGTGCCAGCAGCTCCGTCCAAACTAGCAGAACAACCGGGGAGCTGTTTTTT.

The DNA for the CDR3 is TGTGCCAGCACGCGCGGCTCTGGAAACACCATATATTTT. It specifies CASTRGSGNTIYF. The chain links TRBV2 to TRBJ1-3; D is unclear. The CDR3 covers 13 residues. Trimming left V 7 bases short and J 0 bases short, with 7 bases between. Germline V gene data show CDR1 as SNHLY and CDR2 as FYNNEI.

The genes are TRBV7-9 and TRBJ1-5; tentatively, D is TRBD1 (6 bases). Germline V lookup: CDR1 SEHNR, CDR2 FQNEAQ (reference sequence). With 5 bases removed from V and 0 bases from J, the gap between germline ends came to 11 bases. The CDR3 contains 15 residues. CDR3 DNA: TGTGCCAGCAGCGCCCGACAGGATAGCAATCAGCCCCAGCATTTT. It codes for CASSARQDSNQPQHF.

The chain joins TRBV4-1 to TRBJ2-2; maybe TRBD2 (6 bases). Trimming took off 0 bases at V and 4 bases at J, with 15 bases between the two ends. The CDR3 length is 17 residues. Per the germline V gene, CDR1 is MGHRA and CDR2 is YSYEKL. The CDR3, as DNA: TGCGCCAGCAGCCAAGAGGGGACGGGGGTGGGCACCGGGGAGCTGTTTTTT. The encoded protein is CASSQEGTGVGTGELFF.

This clone was recorded only once. The chain recombines TRBV9 with TRBJ2-6; D gene ambiguous. Germline CDR1 reads SGDLS; CDR2 reads YYNGEE. The CDR3 has 15 residues. The ends were cut back, 0 bases at V and 1 base at J, with 5 bases in the middle. CDR3: CASSVAGSGANVLTF. The CDR3 DNA reads as TGTGCCAGCAGCGTAGCGGGTTCTGGGGCCAACGTCCTGACTTTC.